This T cell receptor (beta chain) stems from a study of CD8 T cells in ankylosing spondylitis. Study-wide results and caveats: A number of the motif variants had already been described in reactive arthritis synovial fluid and blood. The authors reported significant enrichment of disease-linked clones in matched ankylosing spondylitis synovial fluid.

V was clipped by 5 bases and J by 5 bases; unmatched bases: 10. This CDR3 contains 15 residues. Germline CDR1 MGHRA, CDR2 YSYEKL. A few counts support this clonotype. Its antigen is still unknown. TCRdb passed the 5' RACE reads through MiXCR, listing each CDR3 protein once. The table has approximately 300,000 distinct CDR3 sequences, around 20% seen once. This clonotype originated in a male donor with ankylosing spondylitis or in good health (not recorded which). V is TRBV4-1 and J is TRBJ2-3; TRBD2 matches at 7 bases. Sequencing was carried out using blood, either unsorted or a sorted T cell fraction (not recorded which). CDR3 amino acids: CASSISPGGRDTQYF. In DNA, the CDR3 is TGCGCCAGCAGCATTAGCCCCGGGGGGAGAGATACGCAGTATTTT.